These T cell receptor beta chains were read from a single sample in a study of cytomegalovirus exposure and HLA in healthy donors. Profiled with immunoSEQ multiplex PCR; TCRdb holds only in-frame clones, not every one. The sample lists more than 250,000 clones, roughly 90% occurring once. Material for sequencing was PBMCs. The receptors stem from a young woman in good health and CMV-seronegative. CDR3s include the opening cysteine and the closing phenylalanine or tryptophan. The D gene is left open where the match is weak. For some rows the clone size is stated as once, few or many, or as a class when expanded; others skip it.

j_gene: TRBJ2-1
v_gene: TRBV9
abundance: .
d_gene: TRBD2
CDR3aa: CASSAGTSGESYNEQFF
CDR3nt: TGTGCCAGCAGCGCCGGGACTAGCGGGGAATCTTACAATGAGCAGTTCTTC

j_gene: TRBJ1-5
v_gene: TRBV19
abundance: .
d_gene: .
CDR3aa: CASSADTVGDQPQHF
CDR3nt: TGTGCCAGTAGTGCCGACACTGTCGGGGATCAGCCCCAGCATTTT

j_gene: TRBJ2-4
v_gene: TRBV6-1
abundance: .
d_gene: .
CDR3aa: CASSEAEGRPLNNQYF
CDR3nt: TGTGCCAGCAGTGAAGCGGAGGGACGCCCTCTTAACAATCAGTACTTC

j_gene: TRBJ2-3
v_gene: TRBV6-5
abundance: .
d_gene: TRBD2
CDR3aa: CASSYGGGTDTQYF
CDR3nt: TGTGCCAGCAGTTACGGGGGGGGCACAGATACGCAGTATTTT

j_gene: TRBJ2-7
v_gene: TRBV12-5
abundance: .
d_gene: .
CDR3aa: CASALRGPYEQYF
CDR3nt: TGTGCTAGTGCCTTAAGGGGTCCCTACGAGCAGTACTTC

j_gene: TRBJ1-3
v_gene: TRBV5-6
abundance: .
d_gene: .
CDR3aa: CASSLAPSGTGNTIYF
CDR3nt: TGTGCCAGCAGCTTGGCCCCGTCGGGTACTGGAAACACCATATATTTT

j_gene: TRBJ1-2
v_gene: TRBV19
abundance: .
d_gene: TRBD1
CDR3aa: CASSPGTGGYGYTF
CDR3nt: TGTGCCAGTAGTCCGGGGACAGGGGGGTATGGCTACACCTTC

j_gene: TRBJ2-6
v_gene: TRBV6-4
abundance: .
d_gene: .
CDR3aa: CASSDSGGFSGGANVLTF
CDR3nt: TGTGCCAGCAGTGACTCCGGGGGTTTCTCGGGGGGGGCCAACGTCCTGACTTTC

j_gene: TRBJ1-4
v_gene: TRBV10-1
abundance: .
d_gene: TRBD1
CDR3aa: CASSEGQGFLNEKLFF
CDR3nt: TGCGCCAGCAGTGAGGGACAGGGTTTTCTTAATGAAAAACTGTTTTTT

j_gene: TRBJ1-4
v_gene: TRBV19
abundance: .
d_gene: .
CDR3aa: CASSIGPTRQARGHEKLFF
CDR3nt: TGTGCCAGTAGTATAGGTCCCACCCGACAGGCCCGAGGGCATGAAAAACTGTTTTTT

j_gene: TRBJ1-2
v_gene: TRBV9
abundance: .
d_gene: .
CDR3aa: CASRASTAAYGYTF
CDR3nt: TGTGCCAGCAGAGCTTCTACAGCAGCCTATGGCTACACCTTC

j_gene: TRBJ2-2
v_gene: TRBV6-5
abundance: .
d_gene: .
CDR3aa: CASSYKTGNTGELFF
CDR3nt: TGTGCCAGCAGTTACAAGACAGGGAACACCGGGGAGCTGTTTTTT

j_gene: TRBJ2-2
v_gene: TRBV10-3
abundance: .
d_gene: TRBD1
CDR3aa: CAIRLGQGPHTGELFF
CDR3nt: TGTGCCATCAGGCTGGGACAGGGCCCACACACCGGGGAGCTGTTTTTT

j_gene: TRBJ1-3
v_gene: TRBV5-4
abundance: .
d_gene: .
CDR3aa: CASSLSRGGGNTIYF
CDR3nt: TGTGCCAGCAGCTTGTCGCGGGGGGGTGGAAACACCATATATTTT

j_gene: TRBJ1-1
v_gene: TRBV2
abundance: .
d_gene: .
CDR3aa: CASRRTGMNTEAFF
CDR3nt: TGTGCCAGCAGGCGGACGGGGATGAACACTGAAGCTTTCTTT

j_gene: TRBJ2-7
v_gene: TRBV5-1
abundance: .
d_gene: TRBD2
CDR3aa: CASSLGLAGTYEQYF
CDR3nt: TGCGCCAGCAGCTTGGGTCTAGCGGGGACCTACGAGCAGTACTTC

j_gene: TRBJ1-4
v_gene: TRBV9
abundance: .
d_gene: TRBD1
CDR3aa: CASSHNIDRGPEKLFF
CDR3nt: TGTGCCAGCAGCCACAACATCGACAGGGGGCCTGAAAAACTGTTTTTT

j_gene: TRBJ2-3
v_gene: TRBV27
abundance: .
d_gene: TRBD1
CDR3aa: CASSGSQGGTDTQYF
CDR3nt: TGTGCCAGCAGTGGCTCACAGGGGGGTACAGATACGCAGTATTTT

j_gene: TRBJ1-1
v_gene: TRBV4-2
abundance: .
d_gene: .
CDR3aa: CASSKGGGTEAFF
CDR3nt: TGTGCCAGCAGCAAGGGGGGGGGCACTGAAGCTTTCTTT

j_gene: TRBJ2-5
v_gene: TRBV5-1
abundance: .
d_gene: TRBD1
CDR3aa: CASSFPRLTRGQETQYF
CDR3nt: TGCGCCAGCAGCTTCCCGCGTTTAACCAGGGGGCAAGAGACCCAGTACTTC

j_gene: TRBJ1-2
v_gene: TRBV11-2
abundance: .
d_gene: .
CDR3aa: CASSSGHLHTF
CDR3nt: TGTGCCAGCAGCTCGGGACATCTCCACACCTTC

j_gene: TRBJ2-7
v_gene: TRBV29-1
abundance: .
d_gene: .
CDR3aa: CSVEIPPPGDRVSYEQYF
CDR3nt: TGCAGCGTTGAAATCCCCCCTCCAGGGGATCGAGTTAGCTACGAGCAGTACTTC

j_gene: TRBJ1-5
v_gene: TRBV6-6
abundance: .
d_gene: .
CDR3aa: CASSYSGMSNQPQHF
CDR3nt: TGTGCCAGCAGTTACTCGGGCATGAGCAATCAGCCCCAGCATTTT

j_gene: TRBJ2-2
v_gene: TRBV5-4
abundance: few
d_gene: .
CDR3aa: CASSPGERVLGTGELFF
CDR3nt: TGTGCCAGCAGCCCGGGAGAGCGGGTCCTTGGTACCGGGGAGCTGTTTTTT

j_gene: TRBJ2-3
v_gene: TRBV18
abundance: once
d_gene: .
CDR3aa: CASSLESSDTDTQYF
CDR3nt: TGTGCCAGCTCACTCGAGTCCTCTGACACAGATACGCAGTATTTT

j_gene: TRBJ2-7
v_gene: TRBV18
abundance: once
d_gene: .
CDR3aa: CASSPPAGSRGSYEQYF
CDR3nt: TGTGCCAGCTCACCACCGGCTGGCTCAAGGGGATCCTACGAGCAGTACTTC

j_gene: TRBJ2-1
v_gene: TRBV6-6
abundance: .
d_gene: TRBD2
CDR3aa: CASTPSGEPYNEQFF
CDR3nt: TGTGCCAGCACCCCGAGCGGGGAGCCCTACAATGAGCAGTTCTTC

j_gene: TRBJ1-3
v_gene: TRBV27
abundance: .
d_gene: .
CDR3aa: CASKTTYGSGNTIYF
CDR3nt: TGTGCCAGCAAAACTACGTACGGCTCTGGAAACACCATATATTTT

j_gene: TRBJ2-7
v_gene: TRBV7-9
abundance: .
d_gene: .
CDR3aa: CASSFGGASYEQYF
CDR3nt: TGTGCCAGCAGCTTCGGCGGGGCGTCCTACGAGCAGTACTTC

j_gene: TRBJ1-1
v_gene: TRBV2
abundance: once
d_gene: .
CDR3aa: CASRPGARNTEAFF
CDR3nt: TGTGCCAGCAGACCAGGGGCGAGGAACACTGAAGCTTTCTTT

j_gene: TRBJ1-2
v_gene: TRBV30
abundance: .
d_gene: TRBD1
CDR3aa: CAWSVESRGLNYGYTF
CDR3nt: TGTGCCTGGAGTGTAGAAAGCAGGGGGCTAAACTATGGCTACACCTTC

j_gene: TRBJ1-2
v_gene: TRBV9
abundance: .
d_gene: .
CDR3aa: CASSELRGDYGYTF
CDR3nt: TGTGCCAGCAGCGAACTCCGGGGGGACTATGGCTACACCTTC

j_gene: TRBJ1-6
v_gene: TRBV14
abundance: .
d_gene: .
CDR3aa: CASSSSYNSPLHF
CDR3nt: TGTGCCAGCAGTAGCTCCTATAATTCCCCCCTCCACTTT

j_gene: TRBJ2-1
v_gene: TRBV2
abundance: .
d_gene: TRBD2
CDR3aa: CASSYEAGGPRSEQFF
CDR3nt: TGTGCCAGCAGTTATGAAGCGGGGGGGCCTAGAAGTGAGCAGTTCTTC

j_gene: TRBJ1-2
v_gene: TRBV6-5
abundance: .
d_gene: .
CDR3aa: CASTSGWGYTF
CDR3nt: TGTGCCAGCACCTCGGGTTGGGGCTACACCTTC

j_gene: TRBJ2-7
v_gene: TRBV19
abundance: .
d_gene: .
CDR3aa: CASSIRHRYEQYF
CDR3nt: TGTGCCAGTAGTATAAGACACCGCTACGAGCAGTACTTC

j_gene: TRBJ2-7
v_gene: TRBV5-1
abundance: once
d_gene: .
CDR3aa: CASSLFGGNSPYEQYF
CDR3nt: TGCGCCAGCAGCTTGTTCGGCGGGAACAGCCCCTACGAGCAGTACTTC

j_gene: TRBJ1-1
v_gene: TRBV5-1
abundance: .
d_gene: TRBD1
CDR3aa: CASSPRGRGNTEAFF
CDR3nt: TGCGCCAGCAGCCCCAGGGGGCGCGGGAACACTGAAGCTTTCTTT

j_gene: TRBJ2-5
v_gene: TRBV6-4
abundance: .
d_gene: .
CDR3aa: CASSDSLFTGTQYF
CDR3nt: TGTGCCAGCAGTGACTCCCTCTTCACGGGGACCCAGTACTTC

j_gene: TRBJ2-5
v_gene: TRBV7-9
abundance: .
d_gene: .
CDR3aa: CASSLFLGVETQYF
CDR3nt: TGTGCCAGCAGCTTATTCCTAGGGGTGGAGACCCAGTACTTC

j_gene: TRBJ2-5
v_gene: TRBV9
abundance: .
d_gene: TRBD2
CDR3aa: CASSREGNQETQYF
CDR3nt: TGTGCCAGCAGCCGGGAGGGAAACCAAGAGACCCAGTACTTC

j_gene: TRBJ2-1
v_gene: TRBV10-2
abundance: .
d_gene: TRBD2
CDR3aa: CASSDQSLAGPSSYNEQFF
CDR3nt: TGCGCCAGCAGTGATCAGAGCCTAGCGGGGCCGAGCTCCTACAATGAGCAGTTCTTC

j_gene: TRBJ1-2
v_gene: TRBV9
abundance: .
d_gene: TRBD1
CDR3aa: CASRGYRDSPNYGYTF
CDR3nt: TGTGCCAGCAGGGGCTACAGGGACAGCCCTAACTATGGCTACACCTTC

j_gene: TRBJ1-3
v_gene: TRBV6-1
abundance: .
d_gene: .
CDR3aa: CASSEAGTPLSIYF
CDR3nt: TGTGCCAGCAGTGAAGCCGGGACACCGCTATCCATATATTTT

j_gene: TRBJ2-1
v_gene: TRBV4-2
abundance: .
d_gene: .
CDR3aa: CASSEGTLSYNEQFF
CDR3nt: TGTGCCAGCAGCGAGGGAACTCTGTCCTACAATGAGCAGTTCTTC

j_gene: TRBJ1-5
v_gene: TRBV9
abundance: .
d_gene: TRBD1
CDR3aa: CASSVGTGGQPQHF
CDR3nt: TGTGCCAGCAGCGTAGGGACAGGGGGTCAGCCCCAGCATTTT

j_gene: TRBJ2-3
v_gene: TRBV2
abundance: .
d_gene: .
CDR3aa: CASARTGGTSTDTQYF
CDR3nt: TGTGCCAGCGCCCGTACCGGCGGGACTAGCACAGATACGCAGTATTTT

j_gene: TRBJ2-7
v_gene: TRBV27
abundance: .
d_gene: TRBD2
CDR3aa: CASSLRLAGNYEQYF
CDR3nt: TGTGCCAGCAGTCTCCGACTAGCGGGCAACTACGAGCAGTACTTC

j_gene: TRBJ2-5
v_gene: TRBV19
abundance: .
d_gene: TRBD2
CDR3aa: CASSIQERGTQETQYF
CDR3nt: TGTGCCAGTAGTATTCAGGAGCGGGGGACCCAAGAGACCCAGTACTTC

j_gene: TRBJ2-5
v_gene: TRBV5-4
abundance: once
d_gene: .
CDR3aa: CASSRGTYQETQYF
CDR3nt: TGTGCCAGCAGCAGGGGGACGTACCAAGAGACCCAGTACTTC

j_gene: TRBJ1-1
v_gene: TRBV10-3
abundance: .
d_gene: .
CDR3aa: CAISADLNTEAFF
CDR3nt: TGTGCCATCAGCGCAGACTTGAACACTGAAGCTTTCTTT

j_gene: TRBJ1-4
v_gene: TRBV5-4
abundance: .
d_gene: .
CDR3aa: CASSLPGESKLFF
CDR3nt: TGTGCCAGCAGTCTGCCGGGGGAGTCTAAACTGTTTTTT

j_gene: TRBJ1-2
v_gene: TRBV19
abundance: .
d_gene: TRBD1
CDR3aa: CASSRGRGGQGQGYGYTF
CDR3nt: TGTGCCAGTAGTAGGGGCCGGGGGGGACAGGGACAAGGCTATGGCTACACCTTC

j_gene: TRBJ1-2
v_gene: TRBV5-6
abundance: .
d_gene: TRBD1
CDR3aa: CASSRTGTGVYGYTF
CDR3nt: TGTGCCAGCAGCCGAACCGGGACAGGGGTCTATGGCTACACCTTC

j_gene: TRBJ2-7
v_gene: TRBV5-1
abundance: .
d_gene: TRBD1
CDR3aa: CASSLGTGAPYEQYF
CDR3nt: TGCGCCAGCAGCTTGGGGACAGGGGCTCCCTACGAGCAGTACTTC